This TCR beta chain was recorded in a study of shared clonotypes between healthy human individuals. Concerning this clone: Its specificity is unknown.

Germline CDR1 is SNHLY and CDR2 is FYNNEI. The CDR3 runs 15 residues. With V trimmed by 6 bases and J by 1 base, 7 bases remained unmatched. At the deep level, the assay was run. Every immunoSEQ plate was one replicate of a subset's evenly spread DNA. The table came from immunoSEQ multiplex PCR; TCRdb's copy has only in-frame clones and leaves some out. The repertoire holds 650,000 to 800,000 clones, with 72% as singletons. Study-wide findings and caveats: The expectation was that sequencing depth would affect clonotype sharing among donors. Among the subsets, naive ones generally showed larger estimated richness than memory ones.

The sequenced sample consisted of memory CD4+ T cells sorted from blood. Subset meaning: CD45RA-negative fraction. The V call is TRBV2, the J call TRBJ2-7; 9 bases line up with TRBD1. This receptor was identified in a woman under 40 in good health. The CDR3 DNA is TGTGCCAGCAGGCCTTCCGGGACAGGGTCCTACGAGCAGTACTTC. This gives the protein CASRPSGTGSYEQYF.